Listed below are T cell receptor beta chains from one sample, sequenced in a study of Ad26.COV2.S vaccination and SARS-CoV-2 variants. The data were produced by immunoSEQ multiplex PCR, yet TCRdb's version contains in-frame clones alone and is incomplete. Seen here are some 480,000 clones, around 88% observed once, and the top ten hold 10% to 15%. Sequencing was performed on peripheral blood, taken in a trial of Ad26.COV2.S vaccine versus placebo. The receptors originated from a person aged 18-65 years who received the Ad26.COV2.S COVID-19 vaccine or a placebo. Both conserved end residues are trimmed from each CDR3. A D gene is named only where the DNA matches it firmly.

TRBJ2-1 | TRBV5-4 | NA | ASSLAGLVAYNEQF
TRBJ2-7 | TRBV19 | TRBD1 | ASSMGQPNSYEQY
TRBJ2-4 | TRBV28 | NA | ASAGGGQGDIQY
TRBJ2-3 | TRBV10-3 | NA | AISEGVSTDTQY
TRBJ2-1 | TRBV18 | NA | ASSPLKLAYNEQF
TRBJ1-1 | TRBV19 | NA | ASSYRENTEAF
TRBJ1-6 | TRBV12-3/TRBV12-4 | NA | ASSLGRNSPLH
TRBJ2-1 | TRBV14 | TRBD1 | ASSIRTGGNNEQF
TRBJ2-7 | TRBV28 | NA | ASSPSPPYEQY
TRBJ2-1 | TRBV7-9 | TRBD2 | ASSPGGAGGNEQF
TRBJ1-3 | TRBV7-6 | NA | ASSPYDSGNTIY
TRBJ2-7 | TRBV11-2 | NA | ASSPVRGRYEQY
TRBJ2-1 | TRBV27 | TRBD1 | AGRDRVYNEQF
TRBJ1-2 | TRBV6-1 | NA | ASSEPNGLGGYT
TRBJ2-1 | TRBV7-2 | TRBD2 | ASSVTSGSYNEQF